The sample holds a few counts of the clone carrying this TCR beta chain. TCRdb independently ran MiXCR on the RT-PCR reads; one entry per CDR3 protein. This repertoire shows roughly 520,000 distinct CDR3 sequences, about 25% found once; its top ten account for 1.5% to 2%. The data were obtained in a study of response to subunit inactivated influenza vaccine. CDR3 length: 14 residues. V lost 6 bases to trimming and J lost 6 bases, with 15 bases between them. CDR1 is KGHDR and CDR2 is SFDVKD in the germline V gene. The chain carries TRBV24-1 and TRBJ2-3; no clear D. The sequence was collected from a man aged 50-59 years who received an inactivated influenza vaccine. Material: CD4+ T cells sorted from PBMCs, obtained roughly 5 days after vaccination. CDR3 DNA: TGTGCCACCAGTAGCTCAGAGAGGCTGGATACGCAGTATTTT. Protein sequence: CATSSSERLDTQYF.